Shown below are 30 T cell receptor beta chains from a single sample sequenced in a study of T cells in Graves' hyperthyroidism and ophthalmopathy. Amplification targeted TCR beta CDR3 regions from RNA transcripts. The HTBI primer set served for first-round RT-PCR of the TCR CDR3. TCRdb reprocessed the multiplex PCR reads via MiXCR and lists one record per CDR3 protein. Of under 400,000 distinct CDR3 sequences in the sample, over 12% are singletons; the top ten hold approximately 19%. Sample: blood. These receptors originate from a woman aged 55-69 years with Graves' ophthalmopathy.

This clonotype came up many times. The chain joins TRBV7-8 to TRBJ2-7; TRBD2 matches 10 bases. There are 16 residues in the CDR3. V was pared by 1 base and J by 2 bases, with 5 bases of the junction left unmatched. Per germline, CDR1 SGHVS and CDR2 FQNEAQ. The CDR3 DNA is TGTGCCAGCAGCTTAGAAAGGAGCGGGAGGGCCTACGAGCAGTACTTC. This translates into CASSLERSGRAYEQYF.

A few counts support this clonotype. DNA of the CDR3: TGTGCCAGCACCCCCGGGACAGGGATAGCACCCCTCCACTTT. Amino acids: CASTPGTGIAPLHF. The chain is built from TRBV12-3 or TRBV12-4 and TRBJ1-6; 9 bases align to TRBD1. This CDR3 has 14 residues. The J segment lost 11 bases and the V segment lost 7 bases, leaving 9 bases of the junction unmatched.

This chain uses TRBV6-1 with TRBJ1-1; the match to TRBD1 covers 7 bases. Trimming took 7 bases from V and 2 from J; bases not matched to a gene: 7. The CDR3 loop spans 14 amino acids. Germline V gene lookup returns CDR1 MNHNS and CDR2 SASEGT. The CDR3 DNA reads as TGTGCCAGCAATACCGGGACAGCTAACACTGAAGCTTTCTTT. It specifies CASNTGTANTEAFF.

This clonotype was seen ten or more times. J is TRBJ1-1 and V is TRBV30, with 8 bases that match TRBD1. CDR1 is GTSNPN and CDR2 is SVGIG in the germline V gene (reference sequence). CDR3 length: 15 residues. With 3 bases clipped from V and 1 base from J, the junction kept 7 bases outside the gene matches. CDR3 nucleotides: TGTGCCTGGAGAGAACAGGGGGGAGGGAACACTGAAGCTTTCTTT. Its translation: CAWREQGGGNTEAFF.

The table lists this clonotype with a few counts. CDR3 region: CSVEGLAGETQYF. The CDR3 region has the DNA TGCAGCGTTGAGGGTCTCGCGGGAGAGACCCAGTACTTC. This rearrangement joins TRBV29-1 to TRBJ2-5; tentative D call: TRBD2 (5 bases). The CDR3 consists of 13 residues. Germline CDR1 SQVTM, CDR2 ANQGSEA. Trimming removed 3 bases at V and 4 bases at J, with 12 bases between.

At least ten counts were recorded for this clonotype. The V gene is TRBV5-1, the J gene TRBJ1-1, with a tentative D call TRBD1 (5 bases). The V end was cut by 4 bases, the J end by 6 bases, with 16 bases between. Germline-derived CDR1 and CDR2 are SGHRS and YFSETQ. CDR3 size: 14 residues. CDR3 DNA sequence: TGCGCCAGCAGCGAAAATCAGGGAGTAGCTGAAGCTTTCTTT. It codes for CASSENQGVAEAFF.

This clonotype came up many times. The genes are TRBV11-2 and TRBJ2-5; 8 nucleotides agree with TRBD2. The V gene end was trimmed by 7 bases and the J gene end by 4 bases; junction bases not matched to a gene: 20. This CDR3 spans 18 amino acids. Germline CDR1 SGHAT, CDR2 FQNNGV. This CDR3 reads CASTTSLGEAGASETQYF. CDR3 nucleotides: TGTGCCAGCACCACCAGTTTGGGGGAAGCGGGAGCGTCAGAGACCCAGTACTTC.

CDR3 DNA: TGTGCCAGCAGCTTAGGAGGTAGCGAGTATCGCACAGATACGCAGTATTTT. This encodes CASSLGGSEYRTDTQYF. The chain joins TRBV7-9 to TRBJ2-3, with a tentative D call TRBD2 (5 bases). Looked up from germline, CDR1 is SEHNR and CDR2 is FQNEAQ (reference sequence). Trimming removed 1 base from V and 1 base from J, with 15 bases in between. The CDR3 loop spans 17 amino acids.

This clonotype was seen only a few times. V gene TRBV20-1 combines with J gene TRBJ2-2, with D tentatively TRBD2 (5 bases). The ends were cut back, 4 bases at V and 5 bases at J, with 17 bases in the middle. The CDR3 totals 15 residues. Germline lookup yields CDR1 DFQATT and CDR2 SNEGSKA (reference sequence). CDR3 in DNA: TGCAGTGCTACGATGCCCCGCAGCGGTACCGGGGAGCTGTTTTTT. It yields the protein CSATMPRSGTGELFF.

This clonotype was detected ten times or more. The chain carries TRBV5-1 and TRBJ2-1, with 11 bases matching TRBD2. The V segment lost 4 bases and the J segment 8 bases; nucleotides outside the gene matches: 11. This CDR3 has 16 amino acids. Germline CDR1 is SGHRS and CDR2 is YFSETQ. As DNA, the CDR3 is TGCGCCAGCAGCGACGGATTCCTAGCGGGAGGACATGAGCAGTTCTTC. It yields the protein CASSDGFLAGGHEQFF.

This clonotype was seen many times. This chain links TRBV30 with TRBJ2-7, with D possibly being TRBD2 (6 bases). The CDR3 extends over 12 amino acids. Trimming took off 8 bases at V and 5 bases at J, with 16 bases between the two ends. The germline CDR1 and CDR2 sequences are GTSNPN and SVGIG (reference sequence). CDR3 nucleotides: TGTGCCCGCGGGACCCCCGGAAACGAGCAGTACTTC. Translated, it gives CARGTPGNEQYF. The full variable domain, rest sourced from reference TRBV30 and TRBJ2-7, is SQTIHQWPATLVQPVGSPLSLECTVEGTSNPNLYWYRQAAGRGLQLLFYSVGIGQISSEVPQNLSASRPQDRQFILSSKKLLLSDSGFYLCARGTPGNEQYFGPGTRLTVT.

This clonotype was seen ten or more times. CDR3 sequence: CASSLWGQGPLSNQPQHF. In nucleotides, the CDR3 is TGTGCCAGCAGCTTATGGGGACAGGGGCCTTTGAGCAATCAGCCCCAGCATTTT. V is TRBV7-8 and J is TRBJ1-5; 10 bases agree with TRBD1. This CDR3 spans 18 amino acids. V dropped 2 bases and J dropped 1; count of bases not matched to a gene: 8. The germline CDR1 and CDR2 sequences are SGHVS and FQNEAQ.

This clonotype was seen a few times. One end of the junction fails to match germline, which may point to a read error. The chain recombines TRBV28 with TRBJ2-5; no clear D. Germline V gene data show CDR1 as MDHEN and CDR2 as SYDVKM. CDR3 length: 14 residues. The CDR3 sequence is CASSQGSLLETQYF. In DNA form, the CDR3 reads TGTGCCAGCAGTCAAGGTTCGCTACTGGAGACCCAATACTTC.

This clonotype was observed at least ten times. In DNA, the CDR3 is TGTGCCAGCAGTTACGGGGGAGGGAATTACAATGAGCAGTTCTTC. Translation gives CASSYGGGNYNEQFF. This chain connects TRBV6-5 to TRBJ2-1; TRBD2 matches at 7 bases. CDR1 is MNHEY, CDR2 SVGAGI, per germline. There are 15 residues in the CDR3. J gave up 4 bases and V 2 bases, and 5 bases lay outside the gene matches.

Here the CDR3 reads CSVSGPLNTGELFF. DNA of the CDR3: TGCAGCGTCTCGGGACCTTTGAACACCGGGGAGCTGTTTTTT. V gene TRBV29-1 combines with J gene TRBJ2-2; possibly TRBD1 or TRBD2 for D (5 bases each). Germline V CDR1 and CDR2: SQVTM, ANQGSEA. The V gene lost 6 bases and the J gene lost 1 base, with 12 bases spanning the gap. The CDR3 totals 14 residues.

In this sample, this clonotype turned up many times. This chain joins TRBV29-1 and TRBJ1-5; 9 bases align to TRBD1. The CDR3 is 13 residues long. From germline, CDR1 is SQVTM and CDR2 ANQGSEA. After removal of 6 bases from V and 3 bases from J, the junction contained 3 bases not matched to a gene. CDR3 bases: TGCAGCGTACAGGGGGCTCACAATCAGCCCCAGCATTTT. As protein: CSVQGAHNQPQHF.

This clonotype was counted ten times or more. This chain connects TRBV7-9 to TRBJ1-1; D not resolved. Germline lookup yields CDR1 SEHNR and CDR2 FQNEAQ (reference sequence). This CDR3 spans 14 amino acids. Trimming took off 5 bases at V and 5 bases at J, with 15 bases between the two ends. CDR3 protein: CASSVGWTGTEAFF. For the CDR3, the DNA is TGTGCCAGCAGCGTAGGATGGACGGGGACTGAAGCTTTCTTT.

The chain employs TRBV6-1 and TRBJ2-1; TRBD1 aligns across 11 bases. The CDR3 totals 13 residues. V was clipped by 7 bases and J by 9 bases; unmatched bases: 5. Germline lookup yields CDR1 MNHNS and CDR2 SASEGT. This chain's CDR3 is CASTWTGGVEQFF. The CDR3 region has the DNA TGTGCCAGCACCTGGACAGGGGGCGTTGAGCAGTTCTTC.

This clonotype came up a few times. Written as DNA, the CDR3 is TGTGCCAGCAGCGTAGCTGGCGGGAGCGAGACCCAGTACTTC. It is translated as CASSVAGGSETQYF. The chain carries TRBV9 and TRBJ2-5, with 7 positions matching TRBD2. Germline CDR1 reads SGDLS; CDR2 reads YYNGEE. CDR3 length equals 14 residues. V shed 0 bases, J shed 5 bases, and the junction held 4 bases outside the gene matches.

This clonotype was observed many times. V gene TRBV27 combines with J gene TRBJ2-7; TRBD1 or TRBD2 may be the D gene (5 bases each). CDR3 length: 13 amino acids. Trimming took 5 bases from V and 2 from J, leaving 10 bases between them. Germline CDR1 MNHEY, CDR2 SMNVEV (reference sequence). The CDR3 DNA reads as TGTGCCAGCAGTCCGGGACCGACCTACGAGCAGTACTTC. This gives the protein CASSPGPTYEQYF.

At least ten counts were recorded for this clonotype. The chain uses TRBV11-2 and TRBJ2-7, with D perhaps matching TRBD2 (6 bases). The germline gives CDR1 SGHAT, CDR2 FQNNGV. The CDR3 covers 13 residues. Deletions cut 5 bases from V and 3 bases from J, with 11 bases between. The CDR3 loop reads CASSRDFYYEQYF. The CDR3 DNA is TGTGCCAGCAGCCGGGACTTTTACTACGAGCAGTACTTC.

This clonotype occurred many times. The rearrangement uses TRBV2 and TRBJ2-6; D may be TRBD1 (7 bases). The CDR3 extends over 18 amino acids. V lost 4 bases, J lost 0 bases, and 16 bases lay in between. The germline V gene has CDR1 SNHLY and CDR2 FYNNEI. As DNA, the CDR3 is TGTGCCAGCAGTGTAACGGGACAGACTAGCTCTGGGGCCAACGTCCTGACTTTC. Protein sequence: CASSVTGQTSSGANVLTF.

The rearrangement joins TRBV20-1 to TRBJ2-2; TRBD1 agrees at 8 bases. Germline V gene data show CDR1 as DFQATT and CDR2 as SNEGSKA (reference sequence). This CDR3 is built from 15 residues. V lost 0 bases, J lost 4 bases, and 4 bases stayed unmatched. The CDR3 loop reads CSARDQGAPTGELFF. In DNA form, the CDR3 reads TGCAGTGCTAGAGATCAGGGGGCGCCCACCGGGGAGCTGTTTTTT.

The chain carries TRBV20-1 and TRBJ2-1; perhaps TRBD2 as D (6 bases). Trimming took off 6 bases at V and 10 bases at J, with 34 bases between the two ends. Germline V gives CDR1 DFQATT, CDR2 SNEGSKA (reference sequence). CDR3 size: 18 residues. The CDR3 protein is CSAPRFGGGTPVGREQFF. The CDR3 coding sequence is TGCAGTGCGCCACGTTTCGGCGGAGGGACTCCTGTTGGGCGGGAGCAGTTCTTC.

The table lists this clonotype with many counts. This sequence joins TRBV10-3 and TRBJ2-7; 7 positions agree with TRBD1. With V trimmed by 5 bases and J by 7 bases, 8 bases remained unmatched. Germline V CDR1 and CDR2: ENHRY, SYGVKD. CDR3 length: 13 residues. The CDR3 coding sequence is TGTGCCATCAGTAAGGACAGGCGGATAGAGCAGTACTTC. This encodes CAISKDRRIEQYF.

The V call is TRBV24-1, the J call TRBJ2-1; D is unclear. V gave up 4 bases and J gave up 2 bases, with 17 bases separating them. CDR3 length: 17 amino acids. CDR1 is KGHDR, CDR2 SFDVKD, per germline. Here the CDR3 DNA reads TGTGCCACCAGTGAGGATGTGTGGAACCCCACCTACAATGAGCAGTTCTTC. Translation: CATSEDVWNPTYNEQFF.

The chain is built from TRBV4-1 and TRBJ2-5, with D uncertain. CDR1 MGHRA and CDR2 YSYEKL come from the germline V gene. The CDR3 runs 15 residues. The V end was cut by 0 bases, the J end by 4 bases, with 12 bases between. For the CDR3, the DNA is TGCGCCAGCAGCCAAGACGGCGAGGCAGGAGAGACCCAGTACTTC. Residues: CASSQDGEAGETQYF.

In regard to this clonotype: Relative to the germline gene, one junction end is altered; a read error may explain this. This chain uses TRBV5-4 with TRBJ1-1; 9 bases fit TRBD1. This CDR3 is 16 amino acids long. Per the germline V gene, CDR1 is SGHNT and CDR2 is YYREEE (reference sequence). The CDR3 region has the DNA TGTGCCAGGAGCTTTAAACAGGGGGCGACAGGGGGTGAAGCTTTCTTT. Amino acids: CARSFKQGATGGEAFF.

This clonotype appeared many times. This chain uses TRBV4-1 with TRBJ2-7; TRBD1 agrees at 7 bases. Germline V gene data show CDR1 as MGHRA and CDR2 as YSYEKL. The CDR3 has 17 amino acids. V lost 0 bases and J lost 2; bases outside the gene matches: 10. CDR3: CASSQEGGQVLTYEQYF. The CDR3 DNA reads TGCGCCAGCAGCCAAGAGGGCGGACAGGTGTTAACCTACGAGCAGTACTTC.

This clonotype occurred many times. V usage is TRBV20-1 and J usage is TRBJ2-1; 8 bases map to TRBD2. CDR3 size: 14 residues. Per the germline V gene, CDR1 is DFQATT and CDR2 is SNEGSKA (reference sequence). J lost 4 bases, V lost 4 bases, and 6 bases had no gene match. The CDR3 DNA reads TGCAGTGCTACCGGGAGGGCCGATTACAATGAGCAGTTCTTC. Translating gives CSATGRADYNEQFF.